This entry is about one T cell receptor beta chain. Its antigen is currently unknown. The data belong to a study of cytomegalovirus exposure and HLA in healthy donors. PCR amplification relied on 60 Vbeta primers (plus 13 Jbeta primers). Libraries were prepared by immunoSEQ multiplex PCR; TCRdb keeps only in-frame clonotypes and omits some of them. The sample lists fewer than 150,000 clones, around 83% seen once, with roughly 4% in the top ten. Broader study findings: Analysis was performed later, and it showed HLA-associated TCR beta chains to be more clonally expanded than equally common others. There were under 200 TCR beta chains listed as cytomegalovirus-associated. Later on, an analysis found that several of the most significant clusters appeared to be linked to common viral pathogens, which included parvovirus B19.

The TCR originated in a man aged 35 to 55 in good health and CMV-seropositive. Sequencing input: PBMCs.

In DNA form, the CDR3 reads TGTGCCAGCAGCTTAGATCAGAGCGGGGGGAATGAGCAGTTCTTC. This sequence encodes CASSLDQSGGNEQFF. The chain joins TRBV11-3 to TRBJ2-1; 9 bases fit TRBD2. The germline CDR1 and CDR2 sequences are SGHNT and YENEEA. The junction had 4 bases not matched to a gene; V was cut back by 0 bases and J by 7 bases. The CDR3 loop spans 15 amino acids.